These 14 T cell receptor beta chains originate from one sample sequenced in a study of blood T cell repertoires in COVID-19. The assay was immunoSEQ multiplex PCR, and TCRdb's table has in-frame clones only and misses some. This table has fewer than 250,000 clones, 82% appearing once. Input material: peripheral blood. These receptors all come from a woman older than 75 with acute or convalescent COVID-19.

The CDR3 sequence is CASSLASSGGIGQETQYF. The CDR3 bases are TGTGCCAGCAGCTTGGCATCTAGCGGGGGAATCGGACAAGAGACCCAGTACTTC. The rearrangement uses TRBV7-9 and TRBJ2-5; 10 bases align to TRBD2. The CDR3 is made up of 18 amino acids. Losses at the gene ends were 3 bases for V and 2 bases for J; bases not matched to a gene: 12. Germline CDR1 SEHNR, CDR2 FQNEAQ (reference sequence). The whole variable domain, filled in from reference TRBV7-9 and TRBJ2-5, reads DTGVSQNPRHKITKRGQNVTFRCDPISEHNRLYWYRQTLGQGPEFLTYFQNEAQLEKSRLLSDRFSAERPKGSFSTLEIQRTEQGDSAMYLCASSLASSGGIGQETQYFGPGTRLLVL.

The V gene is TRBV3-1 (or the pseudogene TRBV3-2), the J gene TRBJ2-3, with 11 bases identical to TRBD2. The CDR3 runs to 19 residues. The germline gives CDR1 LGHDT, CDR2 YNNKEL (reference sequence). Trimming removed 4 bases from V and 5 bases from J; junction bases left unmatched: 17. CDR3 sequence: CASSLDIAGGPYPQDTQYF. In DNA form, the CDR3 reads TGTGCCAGCAGCCTCGATATAGCGGGGGGGCCTTACCCGCAAGATACGCAGTATTTT.

The CDR3 DNA is TGTGCCAGCAGCCGAAAGGGACAGGACAATGAGCAGTTCTTC. Its protein product is CASSRKGQDNEQFF. V usage is TRBV5-4 and J usage is TRBJ2-1; TRBD1 aligns across 8 bases. The germline V gene encodes CDR1 SGHNT and CDR2 YYREEE (reference sequence). The CDR3 extends over 14 amino acids. The trim removed 4 bases at V and 5 bases at J, leaving 5 bases unmatched.

The rearrangement uses TRBV7-9 and TRBJ1-6; possibly TRBD1 for D (6 bases). Trimming cost V 4 bases and J 6 bases, with 10 bases left between them. The CDR3 is 14 amino acids. Germline loops: CDR1 SEHNR, CDR2 FQNEAQ (reference sequence). The CDR3 coding sequence is TGTGCCAGCAGCTCTCGGACAGTTAATTCACCCCTCCACTTT. It translates to CASSSRTVNSPLHF.

The sample holds a few counts of this clone. The chain employs TRBV19 and TRBJ2-3; 10 bases align to TRBD2. There are 15 residues in the CDR3. V was clipped by 3 bases and J by 6 bases; unmatched bases: 6. Germline V gives CDR1 LNHDA, CDR2 SQIVND (reference sequence). The CDR3 here is CASSMPLAGADTQYF. CDR3 coding DNA: TGTGCCAGTAGTATGCCCCTAGCGGGAGCTGATACGCAGTATTTT.

This sequence joins TRBV19 and TRBJ2-1, with 8 bases identical to TRBD2. Unmatched junction bases numbered 9, after V lost 10 bases and J lost 4 bases. Per the germline V gene, CDR1 is LNHDA and CDR2 is SQIVND (reference sequence). The CDR3 length is 14 residues. Here the CDR3 DNA reads TGTGCCACCAAAACCGGGGGGGCATACAATGAGCAGTTCTTC. Translated: CATKTGGAYNEQFF.

This clone occurred once. This sequence joins TRBV2 and TRBJ2-1, with TRBD2 matching over 10 bases. V trimming: 4 bases; J trimming: 9 bases; junction bases outside the gene matches: 9. The CDR3 has 15 amino acids. Germline-derived CDR1 and CDR2 are SNHLY and FYNNEI. CDR3 region: CASSVGLADRVEQFF. The CDR3 bases are TGTGCCAGCAGTGTAGGACTAGCGGACAGGGTTGAGCAGTTCTTC.

The V gene is TRBV3-1 (or the pseudogene TRBV3-2), the J gene TRBJ1-4; 7 positions agree with TRBD1. Germline CDR1 is LGHDT and CDR2 is YNNKEL (reference sequence). V was pared by 4 bases and J by 0 bases, with 5 bases of the junction left unmatched. This CDR3 is 16 amino acids long. CDR3 coding DNA: TGTGCCAGCAGCCGACAGGGTAGGGCAACTAATGAAAAACTGTTTTTT. Its translation: CASSRQGRATNEKLFF.

The chain is built from TRBV7-2 and TRBJ1-2; D unclear. The CDR3 is 16 amino acids. Germline values: CDR1 SGHTA, CDR2 FQGNSA. Deletions cut 2 bases from V and 0 bases from J, with 13 bases between. CDR3 DNA sequence: TGTGCCAGCAGCTTAACGGGAGGCGTAGCTAACTATGGCTACACCTTC. It translates to CASSLTGGVANYGYTF.

This clone was counted between two and nine times. The chain combines TRBV4-3 with TRBJ2-7; a possible D gene is TRBD2 (6 bases). Germline assignment: CDR1 LGHNA and CDR2 YSLEER. The CDR3 is 16 residues long. The ends were cut back, 4 bases at V and 2 bases at J, with 18 bases in the middle. This CDR3 reads CASSPRDRGDPYEQYF. The CDR3 DNA reads as TGCGCCAGCAGCCCGCGGGATCGGGGTGATCCCTACGAGCAGTACTTC.

This rearrangement joins TRBV5-4 to TRBJ2-2, with 8 bases identical to TRBD1. The trim removed 4 bases at V and 7 bases at J, leaving 9 bases unmatched. From germline, CDR1 is SGHNT and CDR2 YYREEE (reference sequence). The CDR3 has 15 residues. DNA of the CDR3: TGTGCCAGCAGCCACCGGGCAGGGGGCCACGGGGAGCTGTTTTTT. It yields the protein CASSHRAGGHGELFF.

The chain carries TRBV29-1 and TRBJ2-7, with 9 bases matching TRBD2. The germline V gene has CDR1 SQVTM and CDR2 ANQGSEA. Germline trimming cut 1 base from V and 3 bases from J; bases unmatched to any gene: 10. The CDR3 extends over 16 amino acids. CDR3 amino acids: CSVEGLAEGPNYEQYF. CDR3 coding DNA: TGCAGCGTTGAAGGACTAGCGGAGGGGCCAAACTACGAGCAGTACTTC.

V usage is TRBV4-2 and J usage is TRBJ2-5, with D maybe TRBD2 (5 bases). V lost 4 bases and J lost 2, with 14 bases in between. The CDR3 has 15 residues. Per germline, CDR1 LGHNA and CDR2 YNFKEQ. CDR3 residues: CASSLRVGGQETQYF. The CDR3 DNA reads TGTGCCAGCAGCCTGCGGGTTGGAGGTCAAGAGACCCAGTACTTC.

As DNA, the CDR3 is TGTGCCAGCATGGGACAGAGGAACTATGGCTACACCTTC. Translating it yields CASMGQRNYGYTF. The V call is TRBV2, the J call TRBJ1-2; 7 bases agree with TRBD1. The CDR3 has 13 residues. In germline, CDR1 is SNHLY, CDR2 FYNNEI. Trimming removed 7 bases from V and 2 bases from J; junction bases left unmatched: 4. The variable domain in full, with the rest retrieved from reference TRBV2 and TRBJ1-2, is EPEVTQTPSHQVTQMGQEVILRCVPISNHLYFYWYRQILGQKVEFLVSFYNNEISEKSEIFDDQFSVERPDGSNFTLKIRSTKLEDSAMYFCASMGQRNYGYTFGSGTRLTVV.